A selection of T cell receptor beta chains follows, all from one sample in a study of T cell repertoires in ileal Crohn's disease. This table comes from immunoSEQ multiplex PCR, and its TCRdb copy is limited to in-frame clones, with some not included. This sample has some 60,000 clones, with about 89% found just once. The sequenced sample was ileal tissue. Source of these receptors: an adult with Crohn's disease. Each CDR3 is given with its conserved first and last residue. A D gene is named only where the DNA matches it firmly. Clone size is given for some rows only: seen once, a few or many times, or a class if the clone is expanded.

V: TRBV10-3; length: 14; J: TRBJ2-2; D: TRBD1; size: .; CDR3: CASQGTENTGELFF; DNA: TGTGCCAGCCAGGGGACAGAGAACACCGGGGAGCTGTTTTTT
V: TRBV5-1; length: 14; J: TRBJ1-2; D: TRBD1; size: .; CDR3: CASSWGTGLFGYTF; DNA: TGCGCCAGCAGCTGGGGGACAGGGTTGTTTGGCTACACCTTC
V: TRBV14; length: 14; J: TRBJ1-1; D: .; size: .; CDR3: CASSQPGMNTEAFF; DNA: TGTGCCAGCAGCCAACCAGGGATGAACACTGAAGCTTTCTTT
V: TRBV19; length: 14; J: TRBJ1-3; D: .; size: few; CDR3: CASRRGTKGNTIYF; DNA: TGTGCCAGTAGAAGGGGGACGAAGGGAAACACCATATATTTT
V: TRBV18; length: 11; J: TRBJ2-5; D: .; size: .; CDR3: CASSVLETQYF; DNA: TGTGCCAGCTCAGTTCTCGAGACCCAGTACTTC
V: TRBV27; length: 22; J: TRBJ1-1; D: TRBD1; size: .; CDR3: CASSSRSTPPSTGGARYTEAFF; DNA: TGTGCCAGCAGTTCGCGATCAACTCCCCCCTCGACAGGGGGCGCAAGGTACACTGAAGCTTTCTTT
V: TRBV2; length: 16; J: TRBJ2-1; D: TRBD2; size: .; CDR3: CASSEVNLAGGREQFF; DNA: TGTGCCAGCAGTGAAGTCAACCTAGCGGGGGGAAGGGAGCAGTTCTTC
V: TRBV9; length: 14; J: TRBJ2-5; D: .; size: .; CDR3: CASSVMGAGETQYF; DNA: TGTGCCAGCAGCGTAATGGGGGCGGGAGAGACCCAGTACTTC
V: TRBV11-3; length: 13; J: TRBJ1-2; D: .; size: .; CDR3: CASSRLGDYGYTF; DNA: TGTGCCAGCAGCCGCCTCGGAGACTATGGCTACACCTTC
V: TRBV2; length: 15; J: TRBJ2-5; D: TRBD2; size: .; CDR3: CATPGASGNLETQYF; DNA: TGTGCCACACCAGGGGCTAGCGGGAATCTCGAGACCCAGTACTTC
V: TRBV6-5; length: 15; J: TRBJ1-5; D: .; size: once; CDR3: CASSYSDGRNQPQHF; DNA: TGTGCCAGCAGTTACTCGGACGGGAGGAATCAGCCCCAGCATTTT
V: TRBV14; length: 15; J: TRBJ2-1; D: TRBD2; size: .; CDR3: CASSPWSSGGLGQFF; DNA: TGTGCCAGCAGCCCTTGGAGTAGCGGGGGGCTGGGGCAGTTCTTC
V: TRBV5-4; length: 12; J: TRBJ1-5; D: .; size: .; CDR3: CASSYNDQPQHF; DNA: TGTGCCAGCAGTTATAATGATCAGCCCCAGCATTTT
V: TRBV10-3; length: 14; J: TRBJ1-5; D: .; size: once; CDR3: CAISESGGNQPQHF; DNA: TGTGCCATCAGTGAGTCTGGCGGTAATCAGCCCCAGCATTTT
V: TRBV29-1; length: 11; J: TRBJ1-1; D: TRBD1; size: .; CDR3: CSVRQGYEAFF; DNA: TGCAGCGTTCGACAGGGATACGAAGCTTTCTTT
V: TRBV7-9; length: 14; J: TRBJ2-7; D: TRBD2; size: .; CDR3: CASSKLAGLHEQYF; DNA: TGTGCCAGCAGCAAGCTAGCGGGTCTCCACGAGCAGTACTTC
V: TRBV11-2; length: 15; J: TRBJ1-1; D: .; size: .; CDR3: CASRFSLGVNTEAFF; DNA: TGTGCCAGCAGATTCTCCCTGGGAGTGAACACTGAAGCTTTCTTT
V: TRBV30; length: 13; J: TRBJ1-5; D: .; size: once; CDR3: CAWRHTEAGPQHF; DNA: TGTGCCTGGCGGCATACTGAAGCAGGGCCCCAGCATTTT
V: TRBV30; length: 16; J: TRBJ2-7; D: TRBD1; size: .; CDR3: CAWSPGTAQTTYEQYF; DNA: TGTGCCTGGAGTCCCGGGACAGCCCAAACGACCTACGAGCAGTACTTC
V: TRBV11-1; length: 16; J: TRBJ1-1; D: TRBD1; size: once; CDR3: CASSSNVPGTGTEAFF; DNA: TGTGCCAGCAGCTCTAATGTTCCCGGGACAGGTACTGAAGCTTTCTTT
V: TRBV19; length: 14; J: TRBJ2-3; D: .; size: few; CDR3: CASTMGIGLGAQYF; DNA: TGTGCCAGTACCATGGGTATCGGCTTAGGGGCGCAGTATTTT
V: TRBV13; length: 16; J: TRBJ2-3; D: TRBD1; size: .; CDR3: CASSLLGGQGKDTQYF; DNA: TGTGCCAGCAGCTTACTAGGCGGACAGGGAAAAGATACGCAGTATTTT
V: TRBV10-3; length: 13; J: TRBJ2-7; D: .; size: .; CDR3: CAISGANHYEQYF; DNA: TGTGCCATCAGTGGGGCGAACCACTACGAGCAGTACTTC
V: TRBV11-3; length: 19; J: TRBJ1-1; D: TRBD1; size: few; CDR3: CASSPPGTGYYGPGTEAFF; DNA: TGTGCCAGCAGCCCACCCGGGACAGGGTATTACGGTCCTGGCACTGAAGCTTTCTTT
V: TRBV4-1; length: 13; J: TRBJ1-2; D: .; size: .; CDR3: CASSQVVYYGYTF; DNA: TGCGCCAGCAGCCAAGTCGTTTACTATGGCTACACCTTC
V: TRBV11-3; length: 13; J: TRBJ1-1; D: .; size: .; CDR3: CASSQGLNTEAFF; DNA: TGTGCCAGCAGCCAGGGGTTGAACACTGAAGCTTTCTTT
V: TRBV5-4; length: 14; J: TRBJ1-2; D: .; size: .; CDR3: CASSFFDRNYGYTF; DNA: TGTGCCAGCAGCTTTTTCGACAGAAACTATGGCTACACCTTC
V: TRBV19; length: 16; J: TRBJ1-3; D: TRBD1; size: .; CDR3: CASSNRDRGFGNTIYF; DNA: TGTGCCAGTAGCAACCGGGACAGGGGGTTTGGAAACACCATATATTTT
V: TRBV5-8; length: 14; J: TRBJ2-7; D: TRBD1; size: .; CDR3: CASSWDRGVGEQYF; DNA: TGTGCCAGCAGCTGGGACAGGGGCGTTGGGGAGCAGTACTTC
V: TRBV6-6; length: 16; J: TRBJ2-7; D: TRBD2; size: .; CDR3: CASRPPTSGGGYEQYF; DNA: TGTGCCAGCAGACCCCCAACTAGCGGGGGCGGCTACGAGCAGTACTTC
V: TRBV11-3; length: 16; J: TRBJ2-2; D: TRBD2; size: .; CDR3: CASSSMSGVDTGELFF; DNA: TGTGCCAGCAGCTCCATGAGCGGGGTGGATACCGGGGAGCTGTTTTTT
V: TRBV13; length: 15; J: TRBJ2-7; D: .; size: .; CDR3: CASSPAGRGTYEQYF; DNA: TGTGCCAGCAGCCCTGCGGGCAGGGGAACCTACGAGCAGTACTTC
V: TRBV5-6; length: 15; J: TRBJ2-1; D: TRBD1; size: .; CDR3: CASSRTGESYNEQFF; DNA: TGTGCCAGCAGCCGAACAGGGGAGTCCTACAATGAGCAGTTCTTC
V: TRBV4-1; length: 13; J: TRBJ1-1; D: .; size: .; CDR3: CASSQAFNTEAFF; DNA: TGCGCCAGCAGCCAAGCATTTAACACTGAAGCTTTCTTT
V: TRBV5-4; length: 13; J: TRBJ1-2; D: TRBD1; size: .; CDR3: CASSPDRGYGYTF; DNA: TGTGCCAGCAGCCCCGACAGGGGTTATGGCTACACCTTC
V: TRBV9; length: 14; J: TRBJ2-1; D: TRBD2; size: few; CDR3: CASSLAGVSNEQFF; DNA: TGTGCCAGCAGCCTAGCGGGGGTGAGCAATGAGCAGTTCTTC
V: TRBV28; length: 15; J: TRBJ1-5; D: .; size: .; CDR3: CASSYRELKGEPQHF; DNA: TGTGCCAGCAGTTACAGGGAGCTAAAGGGGGAGCCCCAGCATTTT
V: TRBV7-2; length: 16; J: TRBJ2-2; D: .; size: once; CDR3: CASRPQGSANTGELFF; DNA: TGTGCCAGCAGGCCTCAGGGGTCCGCGAACACCGGGGAGCTGTTTTTT
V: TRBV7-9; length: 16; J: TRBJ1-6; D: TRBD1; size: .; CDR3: CASSLGSTGNNSPLHF; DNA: TGTGCCAGCAGCTTAGGGTCGACAGGGAATAATTCACCCCTCCACTTT
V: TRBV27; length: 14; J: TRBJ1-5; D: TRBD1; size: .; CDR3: CASRATGRSQPQHF; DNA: TGTGCCAGCAGAGCGACAGGGAGGAGTCAGCCCCAGCATTTT
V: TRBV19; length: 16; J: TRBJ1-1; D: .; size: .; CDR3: CASSRGSLPMNTEAFF; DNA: TGTGCCAGTAGCCGGGGAAGCCTCCCCATGAACACTGAAGCTTTCTTT
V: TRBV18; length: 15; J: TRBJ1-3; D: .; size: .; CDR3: CASSPLVSSGNTIYF; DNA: TGTGCCAGCTCACCACTCGTCAGCTCTGGAAACACCATATATTTT
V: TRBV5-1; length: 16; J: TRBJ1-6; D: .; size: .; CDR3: CASSLVPGSEYSPLHF; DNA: TGCGCCAGCAGCTTGGTTCCAGGGTCTGAATATTCACCCCTCCACTTT
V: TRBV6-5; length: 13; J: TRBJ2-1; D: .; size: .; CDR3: CASTMGLHNEQFF; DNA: TGTGCCAGCACGATGGGCTTGCACAATGAGCAGTTCTTC
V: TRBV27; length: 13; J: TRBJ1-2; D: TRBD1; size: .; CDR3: CASRGQLDYGYTF; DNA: TGTGCCAGTAGGGGACAGCTAGACTATGGCTACACCTTC
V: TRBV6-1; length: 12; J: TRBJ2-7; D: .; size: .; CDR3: CASSELGFEQYF; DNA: TGTGCCAGCAGTGAACTAGGATTCGAGCAGTACTTC
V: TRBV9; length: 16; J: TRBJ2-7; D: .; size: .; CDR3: CASSTQPLAGAYEQYF; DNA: TGTGCCAGCAGCACCCAACCGTTGGCGGGTGCCTACGAGCAGTACTTC
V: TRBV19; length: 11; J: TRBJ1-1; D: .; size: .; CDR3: CASTTTGKAFF; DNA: TGTGCCAGTACTACTACAGGAAAAGCTTTCTTT
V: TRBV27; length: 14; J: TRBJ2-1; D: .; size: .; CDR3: CASSLGLPYNEQFF; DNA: TGTGCCAGCAGTTTGGGACTCCCATACAATGAGCAGTTCTTC
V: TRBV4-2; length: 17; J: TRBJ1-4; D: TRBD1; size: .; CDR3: CASSQDSYGTGNEKLFF; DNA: TGTGCCAGCAGCCAAGATTCGTATGGGACAGGGAATGAAAAACTGTTTTTT
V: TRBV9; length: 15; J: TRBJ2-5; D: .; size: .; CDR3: CASSPNGADQETQYF; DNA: TGTGCCAGCAGCCCCAATGGGGCAGATCAAGAGACCCAGTACTTC
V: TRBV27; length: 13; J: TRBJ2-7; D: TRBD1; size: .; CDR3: CASSPDRGYEQYF; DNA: TGTGCCAGCAGTCCGGACAGGGGCTACGAGCAGTACTTC
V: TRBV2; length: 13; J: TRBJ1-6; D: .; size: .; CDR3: CASRRESPSPLHF; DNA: TGTGCCAGCAGGAGGGAAAGCCCTTCACCCCTCCACTTT
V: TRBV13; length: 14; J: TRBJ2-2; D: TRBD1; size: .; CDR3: CAIRDRANTGELFF; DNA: TGTGCCATCCGGGACAGGGCGAACACCGGGGAGCTGTTTTTT
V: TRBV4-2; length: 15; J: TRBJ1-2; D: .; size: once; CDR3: CASSQDLGQSYGYTF; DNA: TGTGCCAGCAGCCAAGATCTCGGACAGTCCTATGGCTACACCTTC
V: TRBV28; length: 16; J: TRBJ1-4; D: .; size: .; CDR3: CASSSGRGTVGEKLFF; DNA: TGTGCCAGCAGTTCCGGACGGGGAACGGTAGGGGAAAAACTGTTTTTT
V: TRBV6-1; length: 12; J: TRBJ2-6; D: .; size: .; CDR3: CASSERLNVLTF; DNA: TGTGCCAGCAGTGAGAGGCTCAACGTCCTGACTTTC
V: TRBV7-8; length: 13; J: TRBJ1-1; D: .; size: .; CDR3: CASSLASTREAFF; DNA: TGTGCCAGCAGCTTAGCGAGCACCAGGGAAGCTTTCTTT
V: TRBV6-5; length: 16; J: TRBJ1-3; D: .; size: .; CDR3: CASSYSRRTSGNTIYF; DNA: TGTGCCAGCAGTTACTCTAGGAGGACCTCTGGAAACACCATATATTTT